A single sample gave rise to the 29 T cell receptor beta chains below, sequenced in a study of blood T cell repertoires in COVID-19. Using immunoSEQ multiplex PCR, the repertoire was profiled, and TCRdb retains in-frame clones only, with some absent. The sample lists about 180,000 clones; around 85% were seen once. Sample: peripheral blood. The receptors stem from a man between 65 and 85 years old with active or convalescent COVID-19.

The chain carries TRBV6-2 or TRBV6-3 and TRBJ2-7; 10 positions agree with TRBD2. The J segment lost 4 bases and the V segment lost 2 bases, leaving 11 bases of the junction unmatched. The CDR3 totals 17 residues. Germline-derived CDR1 and CDR2 are MNHEY and SVGEGT. The CDR3: CASSYPTSGRLRYEQYF. The CDR3 bases are TGTGCCAGCAGTTACCCGACTAGCGGGCGCCTTCGGTACGAGCAGTACTTC.

This clone was found once. The chain employs TRBV27 and TRBJ2-2, with D possibly matching TRBD1 (6 bases). Per germline, CDR1 MNHEY and CDR2 SMNVEV (reference sequence). The V and J ends lost 5 bases and 6 bases respectively, with 16 bases between them. The CDR3 sequence is 15 residues long. The CDR3 region is CASSLHRVLSGELFF. In DNA, the CDR3 is TGTGCCAGCAGTCTCCACAGGGTACTTTCCGGGGAGCTGTTTTTT.

The rearrangement uses TRBV7-9 and TRBJ2-5; D uncertain. CDR1 and CDR2 from the germline V gene are SEHNR and FQNEAQ (reference sequence). This CDR3 comprises 12 residues. Trimming took off 4 bases at V and 10 bases at J, with 13 bases between the two ends. The CDR3 spells CASSSTPGDQYF. The CDR3, as DNA: TGTGCCAGCAGCTCCACCCCAGGCGACCAGTACTTC.

In its sample, this clone was seen a few times. The V gene is TRBV5-1, the J gene TRBJ2-1, with D possibly TRBD2 on 5 matching bases. The germline gives CDR1 SGHRS, CDR2 YFSETQ. This CDR3 has 14 residues. Trimming left V 4 bases short and J 6 bases short, with 14 bases between. CDR3 coding DNA: TGCGCCAGCAGCCTCCAGGACGCGGGCAATGAGCAGTTCTTC. Its protein product is CASSLQDAGNEQFF.

The sample holds a few counts of this clone. This chain uses TRBV5-1 with TRBJ1-1; TRBD1 matches 8 bases. Per the germline V gene, CDR1 is SGHRS and CDR2 is YFSETQ. V dropped 2 bases and J dropped 1; count of bases not matched to a gene: 7. The CDR3 totals 16 residues. The CDR3 nucleotides read TGCGCCAGCAGCTTTGGGACAGGCATCGGGAACACTGAAGCTTTCTTT. Its protein product is CASSFGTGIGNTEAFF.

The gene calls are TRBV7-2 and TRBJ2-7, with D possibly being TRBD2 (5 bases). Deletions cut 1 base from V and 2 bases from J, with 12 bases between. The CDR3 consists of 15 residues. CDR1 and CDR2 (germline): SGHTA, FQGNSA. CDR3 coding DNA: TGTGCCAGCAGCTTAGGGACTCCGGCGACCTACGAGCAGTACTTC. This gives the protein CASSLGTPATYEQYF. The full variable domain, rest sourced from reference TRBV7-2 and TRBJ2-7, is GAGVSQSPSNKVTEKGKDVELRCDPISGHTALYWYRQSLGQGLEFLIYFQGNSAPDKSGLPSDRFSAERTGGSVSTLTIQRTQQEDSAVYLCASSLGTPATYEQYFGPGTRLTVT.

The chain is built from TRBV5-4 and TRBJ2-2; the D gene is possibly TRBD1 (6 bases). The CDR3 is made up of 15 amino acids. In germline, CDR1 is SGHNT, CDR2 YYREEE (reference sequence). The V gene lost 1 base and the J gene lost 1 base, with 8 bases spanning the gap. CDR3 protein: CASSLRDKNTGELFF. CDR3 nucleotides: TGTGCCAGCAGCTTGCGGGACAAGAACACCGGGGAGCTGTTTTTT.

The genes are TRBV2 and TRBJ1-4; TRBD1 matches at 12 bases. V shed 1 base and J 8 bases; nucleotides not matched to a gene: 14. The CDR3 covers 19 residues. Per the germline V gene, CDR1 is SNHLY and CDR2 is FYNNEI. The CDR3 sequence is CASSEGARDRGPTKEKLFF. The CDR3 DNA reads TGTGCCAGCAGTGAAGGGGCCCGGGACAGGGGGCCGACCAAGGAAAAACTGTTTTTT.

This clone appeared a single time. The V gene is TRBV19, the J gene TRBJ2-5; tentative D call: TRBD2 (6 bases). There are 15 residues in the CDR3. Trimming removed 1 base from V and 5 bases from J, with 14 bases in between. Per the germline V gene, CDR1 is LNHDA and CDR2 is SQIVND (reference sequence). Here the CDR3 DNA reads TGTGCCAGTAGTATAGCCAGTCCGGGGGAGGAGACCCAGTACTTC. It yields the protein CASSIASPGEETQYF.

The chain carries TRBV5-4 and TRBJ2-7; unclear D gene. In germline, CDR1 is SGHNT, CDR2 YYREEE (reference sequence). Trimming took 4 bases from V and 6 from J, leaving 14 bases between them. The CDR3 has 13 residues. CDR3 coding DNA: TGTGCCAGCAGCCGCGACATGGCCCTCGAGCAGTACTTC. It encodes CASSRDMALEQYF. Together with reference TRBV5-4 and TRBJ2-7, the CDR3 gives the full variable domain: ETGVTQSPTHLIKTRGQQVTLRCSSQSGHNTVSWYQQALGQGPQFIFQYYREEENGRGNFPPRFSGLQFPNYSSELNVNALELDDSALYLCASSRDMALEQYFGPGTRLTVT.

The chain couples TRBV5-5 to TRBJ1-6, with a tentative D call TRBD1 (5 bases). V shed 4 bases and J shed 5 bases, with 13 bases lying between them. This CDR3 spans 15 amino acids. Germline V gene data show CDR1 as SGHKS and CDR2 as YYEKEE (reference sequence). CDR3 amino acids: CASSSEQVNNSPLHF. CDR3 coding DNA: TGTGCCAGCAGCAGCGAACAGGTTAATAATTCACCCCTCCACTTT.

The J gene is TRBJ1-1, the V gene TRBV18, with 7 bases lining up with TRBD1. The CDR3 sequence is 15 residues long. CDR1 KGHSH and CDR2 LQKENI come from the germline V gene. V was pared by 3 bases and J by 1 base, with 5 bases of the junction left unmatched. The CDR3 sequence: CASSPSTGTNTEAFF. The CDR3 region has the DNA TGTGCCAGCTCACCTTCGACAGGGACGAACACTGAAGCTTTCTTT.

J is TRBJ1-1 and V is TRBV5-1, with a tentative D call TRBD1 (5 bases). V shed 2 bases and J shed 0 bases, with 14 bases lying between them. Looked up from germline, CDR1 is SGHRS and CDR2 is YFSETQ. The CDR3 runs 16 residues. CDR3 bases: TGCGCCAGCAGCTTCGGTGGGGCACGATTGAACACTGAAGCTTTCTTT. Its protein product is CASSFGGARLNTEAFF.

The chain combines TRBV9 with TRBJ2-7; TRBD1 is a possible D gene (5 bases). V was trimmed by 3 bases and J by 5 bases, leaving 15 bases between them. The CDR3 totals 14 residues. Germline assignment: CDR1 SGDLS and CDR2 YYNGEE. DNA for the CDR3: TGTGCCAGCAGCGCCCGAGGACAAACCAACGAGCAGTACTTC. It yields the protein CASSARGQTNEQYF.

The chain couples TRBV30 to TRBJ1-3, with D possibly being TRBD1 (5 bases). Per germline, CDR1 GTSNPN and CDR2 SVGIG (reference sequence). V lost 3 bases and J 0 bases, leaving 12 bases between the germline ends. The CDR3 length is 15 residues. This CDR3 is CAWSPPGGSGNTIYF. CDR3 DNA sequence: TGTGCCTGGAGCCCTCCGGGGGGCTCTGGAAACACCATATATTTT.

This chain joins TRBV4-3 and TRBJ2-1; TRBD2 is a possible D gene (6 bases). Germline CDR1 is LGHNA and CDR2 is YSLEER. This CDR3 is 15 amino acids long. V was pared by 4 bases and J by 4 bases, with 14 bases between. Here the CDR3 reads CASSRSRELYNEQFF. The DNA for the CDR3 is TGCGCCAGCAGCCGGAGCCGGGAGCTGTACAATGAGCAGTTCTTC.

The V and J genes are TRBV6-2 or TRBV6-3 and TRBJ2-7; the D is unclear. Trimming took 0 bases from V and 0 from J, leaving 15 bases between them. The CDR3 contains 17 residues. CDR1 and CDR2 from the germline V gene are MNHEY and SVGEGT. CDR3 protein: CASSYSIRQTSSYEQYF. The CDR3 nucleotides read TGTGCCAGCAGTTACTCTATCAGGCAGACGAGCTCCTACGAGCAGTACTTC.

The rearrangement uses TRBV5-4 and TRBJ2-5; TRBD2 is a possible D gene (6 bases). The V gene's germline CDR1 is SGHNT and CDR2 YYREEE (reference sequence). This CDR3 comprises 14 residues. Between the trimmed V and J ends, which lost 3 bases and 3 bases, there was a span of 12 bases. This CDR3 reads CASSSPGGEETQYF. The CDR3 DNA is TGTGCCAGCAGCTCACCCGGAGGGGAAGAGACCCAGTACTTC.

The chain uses TRBV19 and TRBJ2-1; TRBD2 matches at 9 bases. The junction had 9 bases not matched to a gene; V was cut back by 5 bases and J by 4 bases. This CDR3 has 16 amino acids. Per the germline V gene, CDR1 is LNHDA and CDR2 is SQIVND (reference sequence). DNA for the CDR3: TGTGCCAGTAGTCCCCGGGCTAGCGGGGTTTACAATGAGCAGTTCTTC. It translates to CASSPRASGVYNEQFF.

Remarks on this clone: Additional DNA sequences in this sample encode the identical CDR3. The gene calls are TRBV3-1 (or the pseudogene TRBV3-2) and TRBJ2-5; tentative D call: TRBD2 (5 bases). The germline V gene has CDR1 LGHDT and CDR2 YNNKEL (reference sequence). CDR3 size: 14 residues. V lost 0 bases to trimming and J lost 4 bases, with 9 bases between them. The CDR3 spells CASSQDTGGETQYF. Here the CDR3 DNA reads TGTGCCAGCAGCCAAGATACCGGAGGAGAGACCCAGTACTTC.

This chain joins TRBV27 and TRBJ2-3, with 7 bases that match TRBD1. Trimming at V came to 6 bases and at J to 0 bases, leaving 3 bases not matched to a gene. CDR3 length equals 14 residues. Germline-derived CDR1 and CDR2 are MNHEY and SMNVEV (reference sequence). CDR3 protein: CASRPGQSTDTQYF. Written as DNA, the CDR3 is TGTGCCAGCAGACCGGGACAGAGCACAGATACGCAGTATTTT.

The chain employs TRBV20-1 and TRBJ2-5, with a tentative D call TRBD2 (5 bases). V was shortened by 7 bases and J by 10 bases, with 16 bases between the two germline ends. The CDR3 contains 11 residues. Germline lookup yields CDR1 DFQATT and CDR2 SNEGSKA (reference sequence). CDR3 region: CSVGGREGQYF. CDR3 nucleotide sequence: TGCAGTGTTGGCGGAAGAGAGGGCCAGTACTTC.

This chain links TRBV28 with TRBJ1-2; 8 nucleotides match TRBD1. The CDR3 runs 15 residues. V lost 7 bases and J lost 4; bases outside the gene matches: 11. Germline V gene lookup returns CDR1 MDHEN and CDR2 SYDVKM. CDR3 DNA: TGTGCCAGCACCCTCCGGACAGGGATAGGCTATGGCTACACCTTC. This translates into CASTLRTGIGYGYTF.

The chain joins TRBV7-8 to TRBJ2-5; the match to TRBD1 covers 9 bases. Unmatched junction bases numbered 5, after V lost 5 bases and J lost 7 bases. The CDR3 totals 13 residues. The V gene's germline CDR1 is SGHVS and CDR2 FQNEAQ. The CDR3 nucleotides read TGTGCCAGCAGCCTAACAGGGGGCTTGACCCAGTACTTC. Protein product: CASSLTGGLTQYF.

This clone was seen a single time. The chain has TRBV6-4 and TRBJ1-2, with 11 nucleotides matching TRBD1. CDR3 length: 15 residues. Trimming at V came to 2 bases and at J to 7 bases, leaving 6 bases not matched to a gene. Germline CDR1 and CDR2: MRHNA and SNTAGT. For the CDR3, the DNA is TGTGCCAGCAGTGACGGAGGACAGGGGGCGAGTGGCTACACCTTC. This codes for CASSDGGQGASGYTF.

This chain's CDR3 is CASSTWEGDTEAFF. For the CDR3, the DNA is TGTGCCAGCAGCACCTGGGAGGGAGACACTGAAGCTTTCTTT. The chain carries TRBV7-9 and TRBJ1-1; D uncertain. Trimming removed 5 bases at V and 3 bases at J, with 13 bases between. The CDR3 is 14 residues long. Germline CDR1 and CDR2: SEHNR and FQNEAQ (reference sequence).

The rearrangement uses TRBV19 and TRBJ1-1; 8 bases fit TRBD1. Germline CDR1 and CDR2: LNHDA and SQIVND (reference sequence). V was clipped by 3 bases and J by 2 bases; unmatched bases: 2. CDR3 length equals 14 residues. Here the CDR3 reads CASSIRGRNTEAFF. Written as DNA, the CDR3 is TGTGCCAGTAGTATCAGGGGGCGAAACACTGAAGCTTTCTTT.

This clone has just one count. V is TRBV18 and J is TRBJ1-1; maybe TRBD1 (6 bases). The CDR3 totals 16 residues. Trimming stripped 2 bases from V and 5 bases from J, with 18 bases between. Germline CDR1 is KGHSH and CDR2 is LQKENI. CDR3 coding DNA: TGTGCCAGCTCACCAGGGGGCAGGGCTGGGCAAACTGAAGCTTTCTTT. The encoded protein is CASSPGGRAGQTEAFF.

The chain has TRBV19 and TRBJ2-1, with 10 bases fitting TRBD1. The CDR3 runs 18 residues. Germline trimming cut 3 bases from V and 2 bases from J; bases unmatched to any gene: 10. Per the germline V gene, CDR1 is LNHDA and CDR2 is SQIVND (reference sequence). The CDR3 loop reads CASSIGALDRGPYNEQFF. CDR3 nucleotide sequence: TGTGCCAGTAGTATCGGGGCCCTTGACAGGGGGCCCTACAATGAGCAGTTCTTC.